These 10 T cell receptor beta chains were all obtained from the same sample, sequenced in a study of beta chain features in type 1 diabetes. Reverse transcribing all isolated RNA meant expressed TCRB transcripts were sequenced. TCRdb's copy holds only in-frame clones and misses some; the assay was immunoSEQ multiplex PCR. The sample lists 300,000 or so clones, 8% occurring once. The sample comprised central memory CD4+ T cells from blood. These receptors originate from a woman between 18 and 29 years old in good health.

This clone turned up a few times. The CDR3 DNA is TGTGCCAGCAGCTTACTAGCGGGAGTTGCAGAGACCCAGTACTTC. Its protein product is CASSLLAGVAETQYF. J is TRBJ2-5 and V is TRBV7-9; 10 bases map to TRBD2. With 2 bases clipped from V and 4 bases from J, the junction kept 4 bases outside the gene matches. The CDR3 totals 15 residues. CDR1 and CDR2 from the germline V gene are SEHNR and FQNEAQ (reference sequence).

The CDR3 region has the DNA TGTGCCAGCAGAACTCGGTATTCCTACGAGCAGTACTTC. Its protein is CASRTRYSYEQYF. The chain links TRBV28 to TRBJ2-7; D is undetermined. V gave up 6 bases and J gave up 1 base, with 10 bases separating them. The CDR3 extends over 13 amino acids. Germline CDR1 is MDHEN and CDR2 is SYDVKM.

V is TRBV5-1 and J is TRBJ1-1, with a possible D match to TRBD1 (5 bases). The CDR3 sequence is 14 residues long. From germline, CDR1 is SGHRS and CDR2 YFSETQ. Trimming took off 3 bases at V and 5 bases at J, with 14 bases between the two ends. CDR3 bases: TGCGCCAGCAGCTCCTATGGGGGTGGGACTGAAGCTTTCTTT. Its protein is CASSSYGGGTEAFF.

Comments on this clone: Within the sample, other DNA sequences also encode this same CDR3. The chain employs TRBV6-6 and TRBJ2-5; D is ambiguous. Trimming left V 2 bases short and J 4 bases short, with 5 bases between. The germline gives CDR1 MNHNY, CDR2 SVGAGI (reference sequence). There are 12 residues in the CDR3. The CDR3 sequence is CASSYGPETQYF. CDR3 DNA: TGTGCCAGCAGTTACGGCCCAGAGACCCAGTACTTC.

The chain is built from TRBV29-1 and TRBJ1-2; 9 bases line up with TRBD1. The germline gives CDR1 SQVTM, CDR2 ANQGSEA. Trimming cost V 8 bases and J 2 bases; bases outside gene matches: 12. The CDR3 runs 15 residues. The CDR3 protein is CSIQPGTGKNYGYTF. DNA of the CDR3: TGCAGCATACAACCCGGGACAGGGAAGAACTATGGCTACACCTTC.

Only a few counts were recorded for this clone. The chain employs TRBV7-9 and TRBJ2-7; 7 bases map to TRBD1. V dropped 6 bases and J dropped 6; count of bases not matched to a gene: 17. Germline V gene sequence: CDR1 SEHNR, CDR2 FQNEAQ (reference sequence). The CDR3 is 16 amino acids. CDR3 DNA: TGTGCCAGCAGGCACTTCATCCGGGACAGAAAAGGCGAGCAGTACTTC. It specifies CASRHFIRDRKGEQYF.

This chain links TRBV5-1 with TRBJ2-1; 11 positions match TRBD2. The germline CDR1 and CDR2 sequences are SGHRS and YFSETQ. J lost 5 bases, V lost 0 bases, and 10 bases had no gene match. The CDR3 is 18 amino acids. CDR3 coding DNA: TGCGCCAGCAGCTTGGGTAGCGGGAGGGCCCGGGGCGACAATGAGCAGTTCTTC. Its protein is CASSLGSGRARGDNEQFF.

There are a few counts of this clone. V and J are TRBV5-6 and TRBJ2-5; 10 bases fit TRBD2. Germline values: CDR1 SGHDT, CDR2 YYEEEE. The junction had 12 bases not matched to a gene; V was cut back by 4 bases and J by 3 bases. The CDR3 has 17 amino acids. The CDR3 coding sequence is TGTGCCAGCAGCACCCCGAGCTCTAGCGGGAGAGAAGAGACCCAGTACTTC. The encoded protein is CASSTPSSSGREETQYF.

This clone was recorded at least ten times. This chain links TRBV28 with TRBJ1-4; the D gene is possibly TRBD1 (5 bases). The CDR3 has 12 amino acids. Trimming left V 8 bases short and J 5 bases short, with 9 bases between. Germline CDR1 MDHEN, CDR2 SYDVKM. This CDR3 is CASASGNEKLFF. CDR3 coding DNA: TGTGCCAGCGCTTCAGGGAATGAAAAACTGTTTTTT.

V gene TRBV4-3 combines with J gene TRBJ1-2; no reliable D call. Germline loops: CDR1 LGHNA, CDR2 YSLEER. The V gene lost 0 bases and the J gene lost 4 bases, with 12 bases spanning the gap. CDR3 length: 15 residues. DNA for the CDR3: TGCGCCAGCAGCCAAGATACCAGGAAAGTCTATGGCTACACCTTC. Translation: CASSQDTRKVYGYTF.